The T cell receptor beta chain described here comes from a study of shared clonotypes between healthy human individuals. Study findings and constraints: The study generally estimated greater richness for naive than memory subsets.

This clone has just a few counts. Its antigen remains unidentified. V was shortened by 3 bases and J by 7 bases, with 7 bases between the two germline ends. In germline, CDR1 is MDHEN, CDR2 SYDVKM. The CDR3 consists of 12 residues. CD4+ cells underwent separation, giving CD45RA+ naive and CD45RA-negative memory subsets. TCRdb's table, derived via immunoSEQ multiplex PCR, lists solely in-frame clones and lacks some. This repertoire shows 800,000 to 1,200,000 clones, 75% to 85% found once; its top ten account for roughly 0.56%. The source is a man between 18 and 35 years old in good health. Some clones in this sample may be carry-over from other donors' samples. Sequencing was performed on memory CD4+ T cells from PBMCs. Stated subset: CD45RA-negative fraction. The chain has TRBV28 and TRBJ1-5; D uncertain. In nucleotides, the CDR3 is TGTGCCAGCAGTTTCAGGAGGCAGCCCCAGCATTTT. Protein product: CASSFRRQPQHF.